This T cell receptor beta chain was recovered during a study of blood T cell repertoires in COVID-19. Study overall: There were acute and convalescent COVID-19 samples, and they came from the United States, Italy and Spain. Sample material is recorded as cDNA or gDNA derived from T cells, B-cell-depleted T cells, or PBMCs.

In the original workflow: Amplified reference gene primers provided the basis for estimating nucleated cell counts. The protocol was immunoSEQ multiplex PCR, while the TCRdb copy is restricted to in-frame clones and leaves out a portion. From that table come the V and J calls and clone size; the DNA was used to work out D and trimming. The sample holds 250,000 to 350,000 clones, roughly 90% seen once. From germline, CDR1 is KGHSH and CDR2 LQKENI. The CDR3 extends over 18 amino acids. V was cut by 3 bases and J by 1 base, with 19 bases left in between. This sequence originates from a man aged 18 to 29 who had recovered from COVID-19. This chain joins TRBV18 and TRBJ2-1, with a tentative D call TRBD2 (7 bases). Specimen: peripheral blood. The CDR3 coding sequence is TGTGCCAGCTCACCTCTTGGCGGGGGCGCCGAATCCTACAATGAGCAGTTCTTC. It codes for CASSPLGGGAESYNEQFF.